This T cell receptor beta chain was retrieved from a study of post-analysis software for immune sequencing data. Overall study context: The patients showed relapsing-remitting, secondary progressive and progressive-relapsing multiple sclerosis courses.

For this clonotype: What it binds is not known.

Unique molecular identifiers tagged the TCR beta cDNA libraries. Once about 0.9 to 11 million T cells were used, roughly 0.5 million cDNA molecules resulted. TCRdb redid the calling of the PCR reads with MiXCR, one entry per CDR3 protein. Seen here are hundreds of thousands of distinct CDR3 sequences, less than 35% observed once, and the top ten hold 0.5% to 0.6%. Overall study findings and caveats: The study found TRBV5-6, TRBV5-1 and TRBV20-1 among about five TRBV segments more frequent in patients than controls. Same-batch preparations were strongly co-clustered by F measure.

CDR3 size: 14 residues. V shed 0 bases and J shed 6 bases, with 9 bases lying between them. Germline V gives CDR1 LGHNA, CDR2 YNFKEQ. The receptor comes from a girl aged 5 to 17 with multiple sclerosis. The chain joins TRBV4-2 to TRBJ2-1; D uncertain. Sample: blood. The CDR3 spells CASSQERLGNEQFF. Here the CDR3 DNA reads TGTGCCAGCAGCCAAGAACGTCTGGGCAATGAGCAGTTCTTC.